The 24 T cell receptor beta chains below come from one sample, sequenced in a study of T cell repertoires in cytomegalovirus infection. Via MiXCR, TCRdb re-called the reads, giving one row per CDR3 protein. The sample lists approximately 300,000 distinct CDR3 sequences, roughly 29% seen once, with roughly 20% in the top ten. These receptors have no identified antigens. Sequencing was performed on cultured PBMCs, taken from culture after CMV antigen stimulation. Every receptor here comes from a human donor in good health (CMV status not recorded). Some clones in this sample may be carry-over from other donors' samples.

The chain is built from TRBV6-6 and TRBJ2-2; maybe TRBD2 (6 bases). Germline V gene sequence: CDR1 MNHNY, CDR2 SVGAGI (reference sequence). With 8 bases removed from V and 4 bases from J, the gap between germline ends came to 14 bases. CDR3 length: 14 residues. In DNA, the CDR3 is TGTGCCAGCGCTAGGGACTCAGGCACCGGGGAGCTGTTTTTT. This translates into CASARDSGTGELFF.

V usage is TRBV11-1 and J usage is TRBJ1-1; 7 nucleotides line up with TRBD1. Germline values: CDR1 SGHAT, CDR2 FQDESV (reference sequence). CDR3 size: 18 residues. V lost 2 bases to trimming and J lost 5 bases; unmatched junction nucleotides: 17. CDR3 residues: CASSLSPPGLRQGTEAFF. In DNA, the CDR3 is TGTGCCAGCAGCTTATCACCTCCGGGACTCAGACAGGGAACTGAAGCTTTCTTT.

This clonotype was seen a few times. The rearrangement joins TRBV7-2 to TRBJ2-1; D is uncertain. The CDR3 covers 15 residues. The V end lost 0 bases, the J end lost 1 base, and 7 bases lay between the germline ends. CDR1 and CDR2 from the germline V gene are SGHTA and FQGNSA. In DNA, the CDR3 is TGTGCCAGCAGCTTAGCTGCGCGGTCCTACAATGAGCAGTTCTTC. Amino acid sequence: CASSLAARSYNEQFF. Using reference TRBV7-2 and TRBJ2-1 for the parts outside the CDR3, the full variable domain is GAGVSQSPSNKVTEKGKDVELRCDPISGHTALYWYRQSLGQGLEFLIYFQGNSAPDKSGLPSDRFSAERTGGSVSTLTIQRTQQEDSAVYLCASSLAARSYNEQFFGPGTRLTVL.

This clonotype appeared a few times. The V gene is TRBV7-8, the J gene TRBJ2-7; 8 nucleotides line up with TRBD1. With 5 bases clipped from V and 7 bases from J, the junction kept 7 bases outside the gene matches. The CDR3 consists of 13 residues. Germline lookup yields CDR1 SGHVS and CDR2 FQNEAQ. CDR3 residues: CASSNDRGGEQYF. The DNA of the CDR3 is TGTGCCAGCAGCAACGACAGGGGCGGGGAGCAGTACTTC.

The table lists this clonotype with a few counts. The genes are TRBV30 and TRBJ1-1; TRBD1 is a possible D gene (6 bases). The length of the CDR3 is 13 residues. CDR1 is GTSNPN, CDR2 SVGIG, per germline (reference sequence). Trimming pared 0 bases from V and 11 bases from J, leaving 16 bases between. This chain's CDR3 is CAWSVTGTSSAFF. CDR3 coding DNA: TGTGCCTGGAGTGTAACCGGGACATCTTCGGCTTTCTTT.

This clonotype was counted ten times or more. The CDR3 loop is CASSSRGPERAYNEKLFF. The CDR3 DNA is TGTGCCAGCAGCTCCAGGGGACCCGAGCGGGCTTATAATGAAAAACTGTTTTTT. The rearrangement uses TRBV7-6 and TRBJ1-4; D may be TRBD1 (6 bases). The CDR3 contains 18 residues. Germline V gene sequence: CDR1 SGHVS, CDR2 FNYEAQ. V dropped 4 bases and J dropped 4 bases, with 22 bases sitting between them.

This clonotype was seen a few times. V and J are TRBV7-8 and TRBJ1-1; 8 bases map to TRBD1. The J segment lost 5 bases and the V segment lost 3 bases, leaving 11 bases of the junction unmatched. The CDR3 runs 16 residues. Germline CDR1 reads SGHVS; CDR2 reads FQNEAQ. This CDR3 reads CASSFTGGQGGTEAFF. CDR3 in DNA: TGTGCCAGCAGCTTCACCGGAGGACAGGGAGGGACTGAAGCTTTCTTT.

In its sample, this clonotype was seen a few times. The V call is TRBV10-3, the J call TRBJ2-2; D is uncertain. The CDR3 covers 14 residues. V gave up 4 bases and J gave up 1 base, with 7 bases separating them. Germline CDR1 and CDR2: ENHRY and SYGVKD. The CDR3 DNA sequence: TGTGCCATCAGTGGTAGCCAGAACACCGGGGAGCTGTTTTTT. Amino acids: CAISGSQNTGELFF.

In this sample, this clonotype turned up a few times. The genes are TRBV27 and TRBJ1-4; the match to TRBD1 covers 9 bases. The CDR3 sequence is 14 residues long. V was pared by 2 bases and J by 6 bases, with 1 base of the junction left unmatched. From germline, CDR1 is MNHEY and CDR2 SMNVEV (reference sequence). CDR3 DNA: TGTGCCAGCAGTTTAAGGGACAGGGATGAAAAACTGTTTTTT. The encoded protein is CASSLRDRDEKLFF.

V is TRBV4-1 and J is TRBJ1-3; no clear D. CDR3 length: 19 amino acids. Germline CDR1 reads MGHRA; CDR2 reads YSYEKL. Trimming removed 4 bases at V and 0 bases at J, with 22 bases between. The CDR3 reads CASSPNPPFGQSSGNTIYF. CDR3 in DNA: TGCGCCAGCAGCCCAAATCCCCCGTTTGGGCAGAGCTCTGGAAACACCATATATTTT.

This chain connects TRBV27 to TRBJ2-1; D perhaps matches TRBD2 (6 bases). The CDR3 extends over 12 amino acids. Germline values: CDR1 MNHEY, CDR2 SMNVEV (reference sequence). V lost 6 bases, J lost 12 bases, and 15 bases lay in between. CDR3 in DNA: TGTGCCAGCAGACTTCCAACGGGAGCGCAGTTCTTC. Encoded protein: CASRLPTGAQFF.

This clonotype was recorded a few times. The gene calls are TRBV20-1 and TRBJ1-2; 9 nucleotides agree with TRBD1. The CDR3 totals 13 residues. V lost 3 bases, J lost 4 bases, and 3 bases stayed unmatched. Germline V CDR1 and CDR2: DFQATT, SNEGSKA (reference sequence). The CDR3 DNA sequence: TGCAGTGCTAGGGACAGGGGAAGCTATGGCTACACCTTC. Encoded protein: CSARDRGSYGYTF.

The V gene is TRBV10-3, the J gene TRBJ2-7; either TRBD1 or TRBD2 may supply D (5 bases each). V was trimmed by 10 bases and J by 5 bases, leaving 18 bases between them. This CDR3 comprises 13 residues. Germline V gene sequence: CDR1 ENHRY, CDR2 SYGVKD. The CDR3 protein is CASALLEDNEQYF. In nucleotides, the CDR3 is TGTGCCAGCGCGCTCCTGGAGGACAACGAGCAGTACTTC.

This chain links TRBV12-5 with TRBJ2-5; 13 positions agree with TRBD2. V trimming: 7 bases; J trimming: 4 bases; junction bases outside the gene matches: 6. CDR3 size: 15 residues. Germline assignment: CDR1 LGHNT and CDR2 FRNRAP. CDR3 amino acids: CASDPGLAGSETQYF. The DNA for the CDR3 is TGTGCTAGTGATCCGGGACTAGCGGGGTCAGAGACCCAGTACTTC.

The rearrangement links TRBV15 to TRBJ1-1; D is unclear. CDR3 length: 17 residues. The germline gives CDR1 LNHNV, CDR2 YYDKDF (reference sequence). V was shortened by 0 bases and J by 5 bases, with 19 bases between the two germline ends. Written as DNA, the CDR3 is TGTGCCACCAGCAGAGATCGCGGTGTAGGGTACACTACTGAAGCTTTCTTT. It encodes CATSRDRGVGYTTEAFF.

A few counts support this clonotype. This chain joins TRBV9 and TRBJ1-2, with 8 bases identical to TRBD1. This CDR3 comprises 15 residues. After removal of 4 bases from V and 0 bases from J, the junction contained 5 bases not matched to a gene. From germline, CDR1 is SGDLS and CDR2 YYNGEE. As DNA, the CDR3 is TGTGCCAGCAGCCCCCAGGGGGCCCCTAACTATGGCTACACCTTC. Amino acid sequence: CASSPQGAPNYGYTF.

V is TRBV7-6 and J is TRBJ1-2; D possibly corresponds to TRBD1 (5 bases). The germline V gene encodes CDR1 SGHVS and CDR2 FNYEAQ. Trimming removed 4 bases from V and 7 bases from J, with 10 bases in between. The CDR3 has 12 amino acids. For the CDR3, the DNA is TGTGCCAGCAGCTCCGAAGGGGCTGGCTACACCTTC. Its protein is CASSSEGAGYTF.

V and J are TRBV9 and TRBJ1-5; TRBD1 might be the D (5 bases). The V end lost 0 bases, the J end lost 0 bases, and 19 bases lay between the germline ends. Germline lookup yields CDR1 SGDLS and CDR2 YYNGEE. The CDR3 spans 19 residues. CDR3 amino acids: CASSVESGPRYHSNQPQHF. DNA for the CDR3: TGTGCCAGCAGCGTAGAGTCAGGGCCTCGATACCATAGCAATCAGCCCCAGCATTTT.

This clonotype occurred many times. The chain joins TRBV7-2 to TRBJ2-1; 7 bases are shared with TRBD1. With V trimmed by 0 bases and J by 12 bases, 8 bases remained unmatched. CDR3 length: 14 amino acids. Germline CDR1 reads SGHTA; CDR2 reads FQGNSA. The CDR3: CASSLAGDSFPQFF. The CDR3, as DNA: TGTGCCAGCAGCTTAGCTGGGGACAGCTTCCCGCAGTTCTTC.

V usage is TRBV9 and J usage is TRBJ2-3; 8 nucleotides align to TRBD2. CDR1 is SGDLS and CDR2 is YYNGEE in the germline V gene. V shed 0 bases and J 0 bases; nucleotides not matched to a gene: 9. The CDR3 sequence is 18 residues long. CDR3 sequence (DNA): TGTGCCAGCAGCGTAGGGACGCTAGCGGGCGCAAGCACAGATACGCAGTATTTT. This gives the protein CASSVGTLAGASTDTQYF.

The V call is TRBV19, the J call TRBJ2-2; 8 nucleotides agree with TRBD2. This CDR3 contains 15 residues. Germline-derived CDR1 and CDR2 are LNHDA and SQIVND (reference sequence). V lost 3 bases to trimming and J lost 1 base; unmatched junction nucleotides: 1. The CDR3 sequence: CASSMGLVNTGELFF. In DNA, the CDR3 is TGTGCCAGTAGTATGGGACTAGTGAACACCGGGGAGCTGTTTTTT.

This clonotype has just a few counts. The chain recombines TRBV15 with TRBJ2-1; possible D gene TRBD2, 5 bases. The CDR3 extends over 16 amino acids. Germline assignment: CDR1 LNHNV and CDR2 YYDKDF (reference sequence). The ends were cut back, 0 bases at V and 0 bases at J, with 9 bases in the middle. CDR3 protein: CATSREVGSSYNEQFF. The CDR3 DNA follows: TGTGCCACCAGCAGAGAGGTGGGGAGCTCCTACAATGAGCAGTTCTTC.

J is TRBJ1-1 and V is TRBV10-2; no firm D call. The CDR3 totals 11 residues. V lost 4 bases and J lost 6, with 6 bases in between. CDR1 is WSHSY, CDR2 SAAADI, per germline. CDR3 loop: CASSARSEAFF. The CDR3 coding sequence is TGCGCCAGCAGTGCCCGATCTGAAGCTTTCTTT.

The J gene is TRBJ1-1, the V gene TRBV4-2, with D unresolved. There are 13 residues in the CDR3. The V gene's germline CDR1 is LGHNA and CDR2 YNFKEQ. With 3 bases removed from V and 7 bases from J, the gap between germline ends came to 12 bases. CDR3 amino acids: CASSQVVGGEAFF. The CDR3 DNA follows: TGTGCCAGCAGCCAGGTTGTCGGAGGTGAAGCTTTCTTT.